Following are 31 T cell receptor beta chains from one sample sequenced in a study of cytomegalovirus exposure and HLA in healthy donors. In the PCR, 60 Vbeta and 13 Jbeta primers were used. Libraries were prepared by immunoSEQ multiplex PCR; TCRdb keeps only in-frame clonotypes and omits some of them. The sample lists roughly 110,000 clones, approximately 80% occurring once. Sequenced sample: PBMCs. Receptors were obtained from a man in his 60s in good health and CMV-seronegative.

As DNA, the CDR3 is TGTGCCAGCAGAGAGACCGGGACAGGGGGCTTCGATGGCTACACCTTC. Protein product: CASRETGTGGFDGYTF. This chain links TRBV9 with TRBJ1-2, with 12 bases matching TRBD1. Germline CDR1 SGDLS, CDR2 YYNGEE. The CDR3 is 16 amino acids. The ends lost 5 bases at V and 6 bases at J; junction bases unmatched: 11.

The chain combines TRBV7-8 with TRBJ1-6, with 8 positions matching TRBD1. Trimming removed 5 bases from V and 4 bases from J; junction bases left unmatched: 7. This CDR3 spans 16 amino acids. Germline V gives CDR1 SGHVS, CDR2 FQNEAQ. As DNA, the CDR3 is TGTGCCAGCAGCACCGACAGGGGATCGTATAATTCACCCCTCCACTTT. Translated: CASSTDRGSYNSPLHF.

The J gene is TRBJ2-1, the V gene TRBV7-3; D is perhaps TRBD2 (5 bases). The CDR3 extends over 11 amino acids. CDR1 is SGHTA and CDR2 is FQGTGA in the germline V gene. V shed 3 bases and J shed 10 bases, with 7 bases lying between them. The CDR3 region is CASSLGSEQFF. The CDR3 bases are TGTGCCAGCAGCTTGGGGAGCGAGCAGTTCTTC.

The chain recombines TRBV2 with TRBJ1-4; no definite D call. Germline CDR1 is SNHLY and CDR2 is FYNNEI. V gave up 8 bases and J gave up 6 bases, with 13 bases separating them. The CDR3 sequence is 13 residues long. CDR3 nucleotide sequence: TGTGCCAGCTCTCCGAGAGGATATGAAAAACTGTTTTTT. Residues: CASSPRGYEKLFF.

The chain links TRBV5-4 to TRBJ2-7; 7 bases map to TRBD2. CDR1 SGHNT and CDR2 YYREEE come from the germline V gene (reference sequence). After removal of 4 bases from V and 0 bases from J, the junction contained 4 bases not matched to a gene. The CDR3 covers 14 residues. As DNA, the CDR3 is TGTGCCAGCAGCATGGGGAGGGGCTCCTACGAGCAGTACTTC. This translates into CASSMGRGSYEQYF.

This clone appeared a few times. The chain has TRBV7-2 and TRBJ1-2, with 9 bases fitting TRBD1. Germline trimming cut 6 bases from V and 4 bases from J; bases unmatched to any gene: 9. The length of the CDR3 is 15 residues. Germline V lookup: CDR1 SGHTA, CDR2 FQGNSA. CDR3 nucleotide sequence: TGTGCCAGCAGTCCACGGGGACAGGGAATCTATGGCTACACCTTC. It is translated as CASSPRGQGIYGYTF.

The chain recombines TRBV28 with TRBJ1-2; TRBD1 aligns across 9 bases. V shed 2 bases and J 7 bases; nucleotides not matched to a gene: 11. CDR1 MDHEN and CDR2 SYDVKM come from the germline V gene. This CDR3 is 16 amino acids long. The CDR3 region has the DNA TGTGCCAGCAGTTTAGCACAGGGGGCGCTTTGGGGTGGCTACACCTTC. It codes for CASSLAQGALWGGYTF.

CDR3 residues: CASSSDLGETQYF. CDR3 bases: TGTGCCAGCAGCTCCGACTTGGGAGAGACCCAGTACTTC. This rearrangement joins TRBV5-4 to TRBJ2-5; D unclear. V lost 3 bases to trimming and J lost 4 bases, with 10 bases between them. Germline V CDR1 and CDR2: SGHNT, YYREEE (reference sequence). The CDR3 contains 13 residues.

V and J are TRBV9 and TRBJ2-3, with 7 nucleotides matching TRBD1. Germline V gene data show CDR1 as SGDLS and CDR2 as YYNGEE. V lost 0 bases and J lost 2; bases outside the gene matches: 12. The CDR3 contains 18 residues. CDR3 amino acids: CASSVGGLGQAITDTQYF. In DNA form, the CDR3 reads TGTGCCAGCAGCGTAGGGGGGCTCGGACAGGCAATCACAGATACGCAGTATTTT.

The chain links TRBV5-1 to TRBJ2-5; TRBD1 aligns across 9 bases. The V gene end was trimmed by 5 bases and the J gene end by 5 bases; junction bases not matched to a gene: 7. This CDR3 contains 14 residues. Germline values: CDR1 SGHRS, CDR2 YFSETQ. CDR3 amino acids: CASSVQGAQETQYF. The CDR3 DNA reads TGCGCCAGCAGTGTACAGGGGGCGCAGGAGACCCAGTACTTC.

The chain has TRBV5-5 and TRBJ2-4, with 11 positions matching TRBD1. The CDR3 covers 18 residues. J lost 0 bases, V lost 3 bases, and 8 bases had no gene match. Germline V gene data show CDR1 as SGHKS and CDR2 as YYEKEE (reference sequence). CDR3 bases: TGTGCCAGCAGCTCCGGGACAGGGGGGATCCTAGCCAAAAACATTCAGTACTTC. Amino acids: CASSSGTGGILAKNIQYF.

In its sample, this clone was seen a few times. The chain carries TRBV2 and TRBJ2-5; TRBD1 agrees at 7 bases. This CDR3 is built from 15 residues. J gave up 3 bases and V 5 bases, and 9 bases lay outside the gene matches. CDR1 and CDR2 from the germline V gene are SNHLY and FYNNEI. This CDR3 is CASSPRTGREETQYF. The DNA for the CDR3 is TGTGCCAGCAGTCCTAGGACAGGCAGGGAAGAGACCCAGTACTTC.

The CDR3 region is CASSDQGLYQPQHF. The CDR3 DNA follows: TGTGCCAGCAGTGACCAGGGTTTGTATCAGCCCCAGCATTTT. The V gene is TRBV2, the J gene TRBJ1-5; D perhaps matches TRBD1 (5 bases). Per germline, CDR1 SNHLY and CDR2 FYNNEI. The V end lost 3 bases, the J end lost 5 bases, and 11 bases lay between the germline ends. The CDR3 loop spans 14 amino acids.

This chain connects TRBV2 to TRBJ1-6; D call uncertain. The germline V and J ends were trimmed by 2 bases and 8 bases, with 7 bases remaining between them. The CDR3 runs to 13 residues. Germline CDR1 is SNHLY and CDR2 is FYNNEI. For the CDR3, the DNA is TGTGCCAGCAGTGAACTAAGAGATTCACCCCTCCACTTT. It is translated as CASSELRDSPLHF.

V gene TRBV7-9 combines with J gene TRBJ1-1; D remains unclear. The length of the CDR3 is 13 residues. V lost 4 bases to trimming and J lost 1 base, with 7 bases between them. Germline assignment: CDR1 SEHNR and CDR2 FQNEAQ (reference sequence). This CDR3 is CASSSTSNTEAFF. CDR3 sequence (DNA): TGTGCCAGCAGCTCCACATCGAACACTGAAGCTTTCTTT. The whole variable domain, remainder taken from reference TRBV7-9 and TRBJ1-1, is DTGVSQNPRHKITKRGQNVTFRCDPISEHNRLYWYRQTLGQGPEFLTYFQNEAQLEKSRLLSDRFSAERPKGSFSTLEIQRTEQGDSAMYLCASSSTSNTEAFFGQGTRLTVV.

The chain couples TRBV30 to TRBJ1-1, with D hard to call. Trimming stripped 4 bases from V and 0 bases from J, with 9 bases between. Germline assignment: CDR1 GTSNPN and CDR2 SVGIG (reference sequence). The CDR3 sequence is 13 residues long. The CDR3 nucleotides read TGTGCCTGGATGGGCAGGATGAACACTGAAGCTTTCTTT. Its protein is CAWMGRMNTEAFF.

The V and J genes are TRBV5-4 and TRBJ1-6, with TRBD1 as a possible D gene (5 bases). CDR1 is SGHNT and CDR2 is YYREEE in the germline V gene (reference sequence). The CDR3 consists of 14 residues. Trimming cost V 4 bases and J 7 bases, with 12 bases left between them. The CDR3 sequence is CASSAGDLNSPLHF. The CDR3 DNA is TGTGCCAGCAGCGCGGGGGACTTGAATTCACCCCTCCACTTT. Filled out from reference TRBV5-4 and TRBJ1-6, the complete variable domain reads ETGVTQSPTHLIKTRGQQVTLRCSSQSGHNTVSWYQQALGQGPQFIFQYYREEENGRGNFPPRFSGLQFPNYSSELNVNALELDDSALYLCASSAGDLNSPLHFGNGTRLTVT.

This chain uses TRBV5-4 with TRBJ2-1; 7 nucleotides agree with TRBD2. J lost 8 bases, V lost 0 bases, and 11 bases had no gene match. CDR3 size: 16 residues. Germline loops: CDR1 SGHNT, CDR2 YYREEE (reference sequence). CDR3 sequence (DNA): TGTGCCAGCAGCTTGGCCGTAGCGGGCAGGGTGGATGAGCAGTTCTTC. Protein product: CASSLAVAGRVDEQFF.

Remarks on this clone: At one of its ends the junction is not consistent with the germline gene, which may arise from a read error. This chain links TRBV7-9 with TRBJ1-1; D not resolved. This CDR3 is built from 12 residues. Germline lookup yields CDR1 SEHNR and CDR2 FQNEAQ (reference sequence). The CDR3 coding sequence is TGTTCCAGCAGCCCGAGGAACACTGAAGCTTTCTTT. It is translated as CSSSPRNTEAFF. Complete variable domain (other parts from reference TRBV7-9 and TRBJ1-1): DTGVSQNPRHKITKRGQNVTFRCDPISEHNRLYWYRQTLGQGPEFLTYFQNEAQLEKSRLLSDRFSAERPKGSFSTLEIQRTEQGDSAMYLCSSSPRNTEAFFGQGTRLTVV.

This rearrangement joins TRBV2 to TRBJ2-2; tentative D call: TRBD2 (7 bases). The germline gives CDR1 SNHLY, CDR2 FYNNEI. The CDR3 covers 15 residues. V was trimmed by 1 base and J by 3 bases, leaving 9 bases between them. This CDR3 reads CASSEEGGDTGELFF. DNA of the CDR3: TGTGCCAGCAGTGAAGAGGGGGGGGACACCGGGGAGCTGTTTTTT.

This clone was counted between two and nine times. The genes are TRBV7-6 and TRBJ2-2; TRBD1 agrees at 7 bases. Germline-derived CDR1 and CDR2 are SGHVS and FNYEAQ. This CDR3 has 16 amino acids. The V and J ends lost 6 bases and 0 bases, in that order; junction bases with no gene match: 7. CDR3 DNA sequence: TGTGCCAGCAGACTTACAGGGGCGGCGAACACCGGGGAGCTGTTTTTT. Translation gives CASRLTGAANTGELFF.

The CDR3 DNA is TGTGCCAGCAGCGCGGACAGTTCCAATCAGCCCCAGCATTTT. This gives the protein CASSADSSNQPQHF. The chain employs TRBV6-1 and TRBJ1-5, with D perhaps matching TRBD1 (6 bases). Germline CDR1 and CDR2: MNHNS and SASEGT. The CDR3 has 14 amino acids. Deletions cut 6 bases from V and 3 bases from J, with 12 bases between.

The chain has TRBV28 and TRBJ2-2; TRBD2 is a possible D gene (5 bases). Trimming shortened V by 8 bases and J by 7 bases, and 20 bases separated the two germline ends. The CDR3 sequence is 15 residues long. In germline, CDR1 is MDHEN, CDR2 SYDVKM. The CDR3 DNA reads TGTGCCAGCTTCAGACGGACGGGGAACGGCGGGGAGCTGTTTTTT. Protein product: CASFRRTGNGGELFF.

This clone came up a few times. The chain couples TRBV11-2 to TRBJ2-5, with 7 bases fitting TRBD1. The CDR3 is 16 amino acids. CDR1 and CDR2 from the germline V gene are SGHAT and FQNNGV. Trimming took 5 bases from V and 0 from J; bases not matched to a gene: 9. This chain's CDR3 is CASSPTGQPNQETQYF. The CDR3 DNA follows: TGTGCCAGCAGCCCGACGGGACAGCCAAACCAAGAGACCCAGTACTTC. Full variable domain (remainder filled in from reference TRBV11-2 and TRBJ2-5): EAGVAQSPRYKIIEKRQSVAFWCNPISGHATLYWYQQILGQGPKLLIQFQNNGVVDDSQLPKDRFSAERLKGVDSTLKIQPAKLEDSAVYLCASSPTGQPNQETQYFGPGTRLLVL.

CDR3 loop: CASSPQGLGAGSYNEQFF. The CDR3 DNA is TGTGCCAGCAGCCCCCAAGGGTTAGGGGCCGGCTCCTACAATGAGCAGTTCTTC. This chain uses TRBV7-2 with TRBJ2-1; the D gene is possibly TRBD1 (5 bases). CDR3 length: 18 residues. V lost 5 bases and J lost 0, with 20 bases in between. Looked up from germline, CDR1 is SGHTA and CDR2 is FQGNSA.

This chain joins TRBV5-5 and TRBJ1-6; D is undetermined. Germline CDR1 is SGHKS and CDR2 is YYEKEE (reference sequence). V shed 0 bases and J shed 8 bases, with 12 bases lying between them. The CDR3 is 15 residues long. CDR3 DNA: TGTGCCAGCAGCTTGGACCCGGCAGAGGATTCACCCCTCCACTTT. Translated: CASSLDPAEDSPLHF.

This clone was detected a few times. The rearrangement joins TRBV7-9 to TRBJ1-1, with a weak D call TRBD1 (5 bases). The CDR3 is 15 residues long. CDR1 is SEHNR and CDR2 is FQNEAQ in the germline V gene (reference sequence). Between the trimmed V and J ends, which lost 2 bases and 0 bases, there was a span of 10 bases. CDR3 sequence reads: CASSLWGRMNTEAFF. The CDR3 bases are TGTGCCAGCAGCTTATGGGGCAGGATGAACACTGAAGCTTTCTTT.

This rearrangement joins TRBV7-2 to TRBJ2-1, with 14 positions matching TRBD2. This CDR3 contains 15 residues. Germline CDR1 SGHTA, CDR2 FQGNSA. V was clipped by 1 base and J by 9 bases; unmatched bases: 2. CDR3 DNA sequence: TGTGCCAGCAGCTTAGGACTAGCGGGGGGGGCTGAGCAGTTCTTC. This sequence encodes CASSLGLAGGAEQFF.

The rearrangement links TRBV5-8 to TRBJ2-1, with no clear D. The V and J ends lost 0 bases and 9 bases respectively, with 4 bases between them. The CDR3 is 11 residues long. Germline CDR1 SGHTS, CDR2 YDEGEE. This chain's CDR3 is CASSLGLEQFF. The DNA for the CDR3 is TGTGCCAGCAGCTTGGGTCTTGAGCAGTTCTTC.

CDR3 in DNA: TGTGCCGGACGGGGGGGCGGGAGCGAGAATGAGCAGTTCTTC. The encoded protein is CAGRGGGSENEQFF. The chain combines TRBV6-4 with TRBJ2-1; 8 nucleotides agree with TRBD2. The CDR3 is 14 residues long. Trimming took 11 bases from V and 7 from J; bases not matched to a gene: 13. Per the germline V gene, CDR1 is MRHNA and CDR2 is SNTAGT.

This clone turned up a few times. This rearrangement joins TRBV7-6 to TRBJ2-1, with unresolved D. The CDR3 contains 13 residues. V lost 5 bases to trimming and J lost 6 bases, with 11 bases between them. Germline V lookup: CDR1 SGHVS, CDR2 FNYEAQ. The CDR3 region is CASSISNRNEQFF. CDR3 nucleotides: TGTGCCAGCAGCATCTCTAACCGCAATGAGCAGTTCTTC.